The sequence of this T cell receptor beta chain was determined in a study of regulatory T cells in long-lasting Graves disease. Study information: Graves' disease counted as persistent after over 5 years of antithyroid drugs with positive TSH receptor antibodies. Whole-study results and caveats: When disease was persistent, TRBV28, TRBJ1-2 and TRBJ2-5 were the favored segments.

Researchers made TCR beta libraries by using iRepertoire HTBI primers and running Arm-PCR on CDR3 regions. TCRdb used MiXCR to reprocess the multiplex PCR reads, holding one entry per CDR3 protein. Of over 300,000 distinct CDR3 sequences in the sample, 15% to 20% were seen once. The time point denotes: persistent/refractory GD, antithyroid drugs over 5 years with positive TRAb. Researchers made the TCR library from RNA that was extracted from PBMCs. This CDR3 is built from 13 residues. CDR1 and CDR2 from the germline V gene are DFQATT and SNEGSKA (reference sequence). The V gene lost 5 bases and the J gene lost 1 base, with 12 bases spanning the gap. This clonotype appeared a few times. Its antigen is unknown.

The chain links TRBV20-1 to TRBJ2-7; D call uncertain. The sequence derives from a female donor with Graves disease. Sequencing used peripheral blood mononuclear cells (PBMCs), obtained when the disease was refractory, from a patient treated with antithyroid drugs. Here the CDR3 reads CSASPLTSYEQYF. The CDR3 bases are TGCAGTGCTTCGCCTCTAACGTCCTACGAGCAGTACTTC.